This TCR beta chain was captured in a study of T cell responses to AZD1222 COVID-19 vaccine. Clones were read by immunoSEQ multiplex PCR, and TCRdb kept only the in-frame ones, dropping some. The sample records some 100,000 clones, about 90% being singletons. Study-level results: With dominance at 160-218 and 743-854, vaccine-associated CD4 TCRs spanned spike. It was only five to seven AZD1222 recipients who were seropositive at baseline. Among the donors, most were white British and more were female, and clonal diversity was possibly underestimated.

V trimming: 6 bases; J trimming: 6 bases; junction bases outside the gene matches: 10. Germline assignment: CDR1 MNHEY and CDR2 SMNVEV (reference sequence). The CDR3 is 16 amino acids. Comment on this clone: No antigen is known for it.

The source material was peripheral blood, sampled on day 0 of AZD1222 vaccination. This chain connects TRBV27 to TRBJ2-3, with TRBD2 matching over 12 bases. The receptor's source is an adult in good health. The CDR3 here is CASSTLTSGSQDTQYF. As DNA, the CDR3 is TGTGCCAGCAGCACGCTGACTAGCGGGAGTCAGGATACGCAGTATTTT.